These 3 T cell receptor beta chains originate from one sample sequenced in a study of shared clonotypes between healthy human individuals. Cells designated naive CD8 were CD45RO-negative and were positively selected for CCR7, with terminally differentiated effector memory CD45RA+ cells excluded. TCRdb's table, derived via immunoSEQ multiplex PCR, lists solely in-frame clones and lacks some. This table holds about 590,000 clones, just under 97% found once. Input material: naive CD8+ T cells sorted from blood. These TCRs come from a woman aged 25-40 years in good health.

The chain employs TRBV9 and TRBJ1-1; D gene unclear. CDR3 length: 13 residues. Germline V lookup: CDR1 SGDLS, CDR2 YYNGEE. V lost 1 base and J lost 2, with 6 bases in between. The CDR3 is CASSVLGNTEAFF. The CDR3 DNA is TGTGCCAGCAGCGTACTCGGCAACACTGAAGCTTTCTTT. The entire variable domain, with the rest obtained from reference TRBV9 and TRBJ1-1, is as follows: DSGVTQTPKHLITATGQRVTLRCSPRSGDLSVYWYQQSLDQGLQFLIQYYNGEERAKGNILERFSAQQFPDLHSELNLSSLELGDSALYFCASSVLGNTEAFFGQGTRLTVV.

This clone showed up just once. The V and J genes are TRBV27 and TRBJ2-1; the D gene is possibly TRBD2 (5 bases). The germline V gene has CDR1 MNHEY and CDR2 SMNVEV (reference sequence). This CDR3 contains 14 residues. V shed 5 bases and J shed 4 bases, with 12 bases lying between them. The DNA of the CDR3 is TGTGCCAGCAGTCTGGACTTCAATTACAATGAGCAGTTCTTC. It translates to CASSLDFNYNEQFF.

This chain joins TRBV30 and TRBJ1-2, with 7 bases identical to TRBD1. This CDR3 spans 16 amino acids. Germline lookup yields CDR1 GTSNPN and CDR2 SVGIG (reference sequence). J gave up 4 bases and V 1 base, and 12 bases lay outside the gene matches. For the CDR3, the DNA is TGTGCCTGGAGTGAGGACCCGGGACAGCTCACCTATGGCTACACCTTC. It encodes CAWSEDPGQLTYGYTF.